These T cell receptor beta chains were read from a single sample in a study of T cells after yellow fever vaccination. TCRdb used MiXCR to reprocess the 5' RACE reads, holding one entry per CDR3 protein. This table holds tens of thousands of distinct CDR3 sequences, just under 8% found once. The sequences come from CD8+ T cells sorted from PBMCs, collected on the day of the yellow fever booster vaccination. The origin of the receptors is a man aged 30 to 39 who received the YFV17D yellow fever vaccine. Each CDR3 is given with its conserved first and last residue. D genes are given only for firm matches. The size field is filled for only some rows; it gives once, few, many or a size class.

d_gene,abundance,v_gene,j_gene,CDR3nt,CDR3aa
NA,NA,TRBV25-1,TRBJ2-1,TGTGCCAGCAGTGTTGGCGAGTACAATGAGCAGTTCTTC,CASSVGEYNEQFF
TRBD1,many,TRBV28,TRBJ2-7,TGTGCCAGCAGTTTGCCTCCCGGGACAGGGTTTAACGAGCAGTACTTC,CASSLPPGTGFNEQYF
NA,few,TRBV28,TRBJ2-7,TGTGCCAGCAGCCCGTTGGGGCAAATCTACGAGCAGTACTTC,CASSPLGQIYEQYF
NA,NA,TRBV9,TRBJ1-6,TGTGCCAGCAGCGGGATTAATTCACCCCTCCACTTT,CASSGINSPLHF
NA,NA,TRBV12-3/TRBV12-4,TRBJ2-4,TGTGCCAGCGCATCATACAAAAACATTCAGTACTTC,CASASYKNIQYF
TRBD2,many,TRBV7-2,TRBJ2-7,TGTGCCAGCAGGGCGGGGGTAGCGGGAGCCAGCGAGCAGTACTTC,CASRAGVAGASEQYF
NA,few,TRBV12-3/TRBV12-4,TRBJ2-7,TGTGCCAGCAGTTTTGGGTTTTCCTACGAGCAGTACTTC,CASSFGFSYEQYF
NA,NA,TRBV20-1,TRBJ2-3,TGCAGTGCTATAACCCCCGGGAGCCTCACCACAGATACGCAGTATTTT,CSAITPGSLTTDTQYF
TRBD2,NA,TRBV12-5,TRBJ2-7,TGTGCTAGTGGATACGGACTAGGGGCCTACGAGCAGTACTTC,CASGYGLGAYEQYF
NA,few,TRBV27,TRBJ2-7,TGTGCCAGCAGTTCCCTAACAGGGTTTTCGCTCTACGAGCAGTACTTC,CASSSLTGFSLYEQYF
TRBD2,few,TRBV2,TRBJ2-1,TGTGCCAGCAGTGAAGGGACTAGCGGCCCCCTCGGGTACAATGAGCAGTTCTTC,CASSEGTSGPLGYNEQFF
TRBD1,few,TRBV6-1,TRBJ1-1,TGTGCCAGCAGTCGTGGGACAGAGAAAAACACTGAAGCTTTCTTT,CASSRGTEKNTEAFF
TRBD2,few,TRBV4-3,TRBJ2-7,TGCGCCAGCAGCCCCGGACTAGCGGGAGCAGGGGAGCAGTACTTC,CASSPGLAGAGEQYF
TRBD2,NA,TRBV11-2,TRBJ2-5,TGTGCCAGCAGCTTATATCCGGGGGGAGAGACCCAGTACTTC,CASSLYPGGETQYF
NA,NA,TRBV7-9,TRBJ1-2,TGTGCCAGCAGCTTCGCCCAAGGGACACCAAACTATGGCTACACCTTC,CASSFAQGTPNYGYTF
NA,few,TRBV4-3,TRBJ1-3,TGCGCCAGCAGCCTCGCCACGGAAGTGGCGGATGGAAACACCATATATTTT,CASSLATEVADGNTIYF
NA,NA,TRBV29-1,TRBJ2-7,TGCAGCATTTGGGCCAGGAACGAGCAGTACTTC,CSIWARNEQYF
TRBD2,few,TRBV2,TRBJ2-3,TGTGCCAGTTTAGCGGGAGAGGGCGATACGCAGTATTTT,CASLAGEGDTQYF
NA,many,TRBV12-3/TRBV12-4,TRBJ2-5,TGTGCCAGCAGTCCCACAAGTGAGACCCAGTACTTC,CASSPTSETQYF
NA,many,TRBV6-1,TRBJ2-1,TGTGCCAGCAGATGGACGGGCAGCTACAATGAGCAGTTCTTC,CASRWTGSYNEQFF
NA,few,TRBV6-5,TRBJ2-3,TGTGCCAGCAGTTACGGGCTTGGCACAGATACGCAGTATTTT,CASSYGLGTDTQYF
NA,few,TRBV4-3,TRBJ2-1,TGCGCCAGCAGCCACTCCACCGGGACCGGCAATGAGCAGTTCTTC,CASSHSTGTGNEQFF
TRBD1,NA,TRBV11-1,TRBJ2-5,TGTGCCAGCAGCGGGCCAGGGGGCGCGGGTGAGACCCAGTACTTC,CASSGPGGAGETQYF
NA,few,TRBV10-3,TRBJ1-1,TGTGCCACGTCCCCGGACAGCGATAACACTGAAGCTTTCTTT,CATSPDSDNTEAFF
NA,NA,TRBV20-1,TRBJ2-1,TGCAGTGCGATCCGACTCGATAGCTCCTACAATGAGCAGTTCTTC,CSAIRLDSSYNEQFF
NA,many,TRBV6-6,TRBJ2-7,TGTGCCAGCAGTCAGACCTCCTACGAGCAGTACTTC,CASSQTSYEQYF
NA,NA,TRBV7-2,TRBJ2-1,TGTGCCAGCAGCTTTTTAGCGAACTACAATGAGCAGTTCTTC,CASSFLANYNEQFF
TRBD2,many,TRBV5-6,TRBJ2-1,TGTGCCAGCAGCTTGGTAACGTCTAGCGGAGGAATCTACAATGAGCAGTTCTTC,CASSLVTSSGGIYNEQFF
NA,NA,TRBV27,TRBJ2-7,TGTGCCAGCAGTCCCCTCCGCGTGTCGTCACGCGAGCAGTACTTC,CASSPLRVSSREQYF
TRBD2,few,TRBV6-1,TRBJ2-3,TGTGCCAGCAGTGAACCCGGGGGGGGTAGCACAGATACGCAGTATTTT,CASSEPGGGSTDTQYF
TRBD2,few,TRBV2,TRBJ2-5,TGTGCCAGCATTGGGACTAGCGGCCGGCAAGAGACCCAGTACTTC,CASIGTSGRQETQYF
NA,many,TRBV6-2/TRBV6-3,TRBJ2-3,TGTGCCAGCAGTATAGCGGAACCAACAGATACGCAGTATTTT,CASSIAEPTDTQYF
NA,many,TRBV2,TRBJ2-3,TGTGCCAACCCCCCCTACTCGACAGATACGCAGTATTTT,CANPPYSTDTQYF
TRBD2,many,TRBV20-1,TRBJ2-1,TGCAGTGCTAGAGGGACTAGCGGGAGCTCCTACAATGAGCAGTTCTTC,CSARGTSGSSYNEQFF
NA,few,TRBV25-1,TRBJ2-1,TGTGCCAGCAGTGAGTCCAATACCAATGAGCAGTTCTTC,CASSESNTNEQFF
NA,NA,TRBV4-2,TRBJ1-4,TGTGCCAGCAACTGGGGTGAAAAACTGTTTTTT,CASNWGEKLFF
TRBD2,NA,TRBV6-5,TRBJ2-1,TGTGCCAGCAGTTACCCCCTGACTAGCGGGACCTACAATGAGCAGTTCTTC,CASSYPLTSGTYNEQFF
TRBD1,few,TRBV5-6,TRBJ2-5,TGTGCCAGCAGCTTTACCTCGGACAGGGGACTAGAGACCCAGTACTTC,CASSFTSDRGLETQYF
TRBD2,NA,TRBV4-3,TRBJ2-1,TGCGCCAGCAGCCAATCTCCAGCGGGAGGGGAGAATGAGCAGTTCTTC,CASSQSPAGGENEQFF
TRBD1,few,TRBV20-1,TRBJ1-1,TGCAGTGCCCAAGGACAGGGACCCACTGAAGCTTTCTTT,CSAQGQGPTEAFF
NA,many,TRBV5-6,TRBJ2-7,TGTGCCAGCAGCTCGATAGTAGAGGGCCTGGGCGAGCAGTACTTC,CASSSIVEGLGEQYF
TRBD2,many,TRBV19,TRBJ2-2,TGTGCCAGTAGTATGGGACTAGCGCACACCGGGGAGCTGTTTTTT,CASSMGLAHTGELFF
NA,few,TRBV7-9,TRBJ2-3,TGTGCCTACTGGGAGGCAGATACGCAGTATTTT,CAYWEADTQYF
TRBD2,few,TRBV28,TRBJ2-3,TGTGCCAGCGGTTCTCGGGCAGCCGGACTAGCGGCTTCGGCCACAGATACGCAGTATTTT,CASGSRAAGLAASATDTQYF
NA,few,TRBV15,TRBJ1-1,TGTGCCACCAGCAGAGATCTGGGTAACACTGAAGCTTTCTTT,CATSRDLGNTEAFF
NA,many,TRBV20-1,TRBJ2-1,TGCAGTGCTAGCGGAGAGCTCACCTACAATGAGCAGTTCTTC,CSASGELTYNEQFF
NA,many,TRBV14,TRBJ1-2,TGTGCCAGCAGCCCTGTCGGCGGGGCGGATATTAGCGGCTACACCTTC,CASSPVGGADISGYTF
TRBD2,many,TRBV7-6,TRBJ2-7,TGTGCCAGCAGCTCATCTAGCGGGATGATCTACGAGCAGTACTTC,CASSSSSGMIYEQYF
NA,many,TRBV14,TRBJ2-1,TGTGCCAGCAGCCAAGCAGTCTACAATGAGCAGTTCTTC,CASSQAVYNEQFF
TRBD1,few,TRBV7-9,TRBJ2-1,TGTGCCAGCAGGTCGCGGACAGGGGGGTTCCCTGGCAATGAGCAGTTCTTC,CASRSRTGGFPGNEQFF
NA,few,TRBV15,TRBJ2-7,TGTGCCACCAGCAGCTGGCCCGGCGAGCAGTACTTC,CATSSWPGEQYF
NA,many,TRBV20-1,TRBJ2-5,TGCAGTGCTAGTCGGGCAGACGGCCTTCAAGAGACCCAGTACTTC,CSASRADGLQETQYF
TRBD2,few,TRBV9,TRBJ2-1,TGTGCCAGCAGCGCCGACTCTAGCGGGAGCTACAATGAGCAGTTCTTC,CASSADSSGSYNEQFF
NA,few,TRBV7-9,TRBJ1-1,TGTGCCAGCAGCTTAGTAGGGACCTACACTGAAGCTTTCTTT,CASSLVGTYTEAFF
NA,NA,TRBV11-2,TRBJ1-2,TGTGCCAGCACGGATAACTATGGCTACACCTTC,CASTDNYGYTF
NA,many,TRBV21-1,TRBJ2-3,TGTGCCAGCAATGGTAACGGGACAGATACGCAGTATTTT,CASNGNGTDTQYF
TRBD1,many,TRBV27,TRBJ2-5,TGTGCCAGCAGTTTAATACAGGGGGCCGAGACCCAGTACTTC,CASSLIQGAETQYF
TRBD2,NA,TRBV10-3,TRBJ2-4,TGTGCCATCAGTGGGGGTAGCGGGGGAAACATTCAGTACTTC,CAISGGSGGNIQYF
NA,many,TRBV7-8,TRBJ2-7,TGTGCCAGCAGCTTAGGAGGTCTTTCCTACGAGCAGTACTTC,CASSLGGLSYEQYF